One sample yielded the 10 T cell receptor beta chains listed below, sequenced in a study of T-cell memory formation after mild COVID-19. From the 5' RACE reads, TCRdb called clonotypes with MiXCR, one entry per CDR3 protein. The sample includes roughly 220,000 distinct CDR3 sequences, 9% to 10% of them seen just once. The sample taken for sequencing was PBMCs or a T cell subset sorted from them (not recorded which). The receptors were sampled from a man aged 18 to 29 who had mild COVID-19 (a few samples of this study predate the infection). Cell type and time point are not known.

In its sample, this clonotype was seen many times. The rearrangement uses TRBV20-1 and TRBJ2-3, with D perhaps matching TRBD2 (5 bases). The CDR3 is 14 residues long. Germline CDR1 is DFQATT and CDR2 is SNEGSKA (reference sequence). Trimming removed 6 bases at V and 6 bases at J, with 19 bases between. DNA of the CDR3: TGCAGTGCAGAGCTAAGAGGGCGTCGGGATACGCAGTATTTT. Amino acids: CSAELRGRRDTQYF.

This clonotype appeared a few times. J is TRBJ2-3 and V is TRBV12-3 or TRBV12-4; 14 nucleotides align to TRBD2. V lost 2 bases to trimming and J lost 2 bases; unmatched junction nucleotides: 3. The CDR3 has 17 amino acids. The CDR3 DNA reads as TGTGCCAGCAGTTTACGGACTAGCGGGGGGTCCACAGATACGCAGTATTTT. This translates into CASSLRTSGGSTDTQYF.

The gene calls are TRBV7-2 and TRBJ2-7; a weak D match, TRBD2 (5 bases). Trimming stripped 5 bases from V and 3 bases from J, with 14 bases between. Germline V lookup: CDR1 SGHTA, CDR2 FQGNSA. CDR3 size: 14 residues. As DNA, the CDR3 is TGTGCCAGCAGCCCACAGAGCGGATACTACGAGCAGTACGTC. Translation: CASSPQSGYYEQYV.

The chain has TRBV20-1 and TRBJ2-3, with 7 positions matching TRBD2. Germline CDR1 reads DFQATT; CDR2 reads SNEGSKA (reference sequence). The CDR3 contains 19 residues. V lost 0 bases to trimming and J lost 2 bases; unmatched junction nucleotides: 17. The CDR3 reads CSARDVRRSGVYSTDTQYF. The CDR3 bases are TGCAGTGCTAGAGATGTAAGGCGAAGCGGGGTTTATTCCACAGATACGCAGTATTTT.

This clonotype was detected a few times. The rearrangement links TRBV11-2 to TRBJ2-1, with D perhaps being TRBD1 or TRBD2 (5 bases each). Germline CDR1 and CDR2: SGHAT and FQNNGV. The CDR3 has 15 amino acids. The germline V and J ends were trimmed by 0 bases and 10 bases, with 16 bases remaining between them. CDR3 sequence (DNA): TGTGCCAGCAGCTTAGAGGGGACCCAGGAAAAAGAGCAGTTCTTC. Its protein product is CASSLEGTQEKEQFF.

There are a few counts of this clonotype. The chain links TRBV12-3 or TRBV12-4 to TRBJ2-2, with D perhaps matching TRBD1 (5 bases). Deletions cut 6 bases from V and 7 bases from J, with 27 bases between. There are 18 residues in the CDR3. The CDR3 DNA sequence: TGTGCCAGCAGCCTTACCCTAGGGCAGGGCGTCGGCTACGGGGAGCTGTTTTTT. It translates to CASSLTLGQGVGYGELFF.

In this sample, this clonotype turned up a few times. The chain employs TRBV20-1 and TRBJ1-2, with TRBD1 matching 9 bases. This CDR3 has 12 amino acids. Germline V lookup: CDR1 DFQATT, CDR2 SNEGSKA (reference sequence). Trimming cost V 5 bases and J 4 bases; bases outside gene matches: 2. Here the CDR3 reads CSALDRGYGYTF. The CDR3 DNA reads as TGCAGTGCTCTGGACAGGGGCTATGGCTACACCTTC.

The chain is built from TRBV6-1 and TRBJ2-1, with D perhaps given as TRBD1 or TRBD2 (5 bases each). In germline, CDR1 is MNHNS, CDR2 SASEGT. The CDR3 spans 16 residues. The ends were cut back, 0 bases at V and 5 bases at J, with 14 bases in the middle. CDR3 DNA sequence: TGTGCCAGCAGTGAAGCCCTCGGGGCGGGCAACAATGAGCAGTTCTTC. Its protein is CASSEALGAGNNEQFF.

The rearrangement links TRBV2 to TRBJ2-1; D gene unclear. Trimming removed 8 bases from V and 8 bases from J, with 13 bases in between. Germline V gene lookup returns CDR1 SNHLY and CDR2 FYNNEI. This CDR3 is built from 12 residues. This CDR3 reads CASHGDGDEQFF. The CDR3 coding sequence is TGTGCCAGCCACGGAGATGGCGATGAGCAGTTCTTC.

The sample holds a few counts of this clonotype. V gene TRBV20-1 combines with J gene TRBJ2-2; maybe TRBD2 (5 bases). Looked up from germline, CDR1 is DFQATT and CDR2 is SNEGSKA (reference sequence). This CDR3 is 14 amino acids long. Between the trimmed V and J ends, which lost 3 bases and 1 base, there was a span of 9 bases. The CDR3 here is CSASSGRNTGELFF. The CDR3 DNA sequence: TGCAGTGCTAGTTCTGGGAGGAACACCGGGGAGCTGTTTTTT.